This T cell receptor (beta chain) was captured by sequencing in a study of CD8 T cells in Susac syndrome. RNA was extracted with the RNeasy kit, and a quantity of about 0.45 to 1 ug was reverse transcribed using random hexamers. Amplification of TCR beta CDR3 was carried out by immunoSEQ multiplex PCR, which covered 54 Vbeta and 13 Jbeta segments. MiXCR was run by TCRdb on the immunoSEQ multiplex PCR reads, yielding one entry per CDR3 protein. The table records 130,000 to 150,000 distinct CDR3 sequences, 85% to 95% of them present only once. V lost 5 bases and J lost 2; bases outside the gene matches: 5. The CDR3 length is 15 residues. CDR1 is MNHEY and CDR2 is SMNVEV in the germline V gene (reference sequence). TCR beta sequencing was performed on blood CD8+ and CD4+ T cells. The study used healthy donors as controls matched for age and sex. The TEMRA cells underwent FACS enrichment, while the CD8+ and CD4+ T cells underwent negative isolation.

The receptor was derived from a human donor in good health. The sequenced material came from CD8+ T cells from PBMCs. V usage is TRBV27 and J usage is TRBJ2-3; 9 bases align to TRBD1. The CDR3 sequence: CASSPDRGVTDTQYF. DNA of the CDR3: TGTGCCAGCAGTCCGGACAGGGGAGTCACAGATACGCAGTATTTT.